A single sample is the source of the 6 T cell receptor beta chains below, sequenced in a study of identical twins (dated by TCRdb to the mid-2010s). The method behind the library was 5' RACE. The listed sequencing device is Illumina HiSeq 2000. TCRdb reprocessed the public reads (quality trimming at Q25 with fastp, clone calling with MiXCR) and kept in-frame beta chains. Identical CDR3 protein sequences are pooled into one entry, listed with their most common genes and DNA. The sample table shows 450,000 or so distinct CDR3 sequences, and about 18% are seen once. Together, the top ten hold less than 15% of the sample. Sequences were obtained from naive T cells sorted from blood. The cell subset or site label on this specimen signifies: cells isolated with a human naive T-cell isolation kit. All receptors come from a man aged 50 or older in good health.

The sample holds many counts of this clonotype. The CDR3 bases are TGTGCCAGCCTGGACAGGAACACCGGGGAGCTGTTTTTT. This translates into CASLDRNTGELFF. The chain carries TRBV6-1 and TRBJ2-2, with D maybe TRBD1 (6 bases). This CDR3 comprises 13 residues. Between the trimmed V and J ends, which lost 8 bases and 1 base, there was a span of 8 bases. CDR1 MNHNS and CDR2 SASEGT come from the germline V gene.

This clonotype was detected a few times. The chain has TRBV6-6 and TRBJ1-5; no clear D gene. The CDR3 consists of 13 residues. Germline values: CDR1 MNHNY, CDR2 SVGAGI (reference sequence). V shed 2 bases and J shed 7 bases, with 9 bases lying between them. The CDR3: CASSYVTGQPQHF. The DNA for the CDR3 is TGTGCCAGCAGTTACGTTACGGGACAGCCCCAGCATTTT.

The DNA for the CDR3 is TGTGCCAGCAGTTTTGGTACAGGGCCATACAATGAGCAGTTCTTC. Translation: CASSFGTGPYNEQFF. The chain recombines TRBV27 with TRBJ2-1; TRBD1 is a possible D gene (6 bases). The CDR3 extends over 15 amino acids. Germline-derived CDR1 and CDR2 are MNHEY and SMNVEV (reference sequence). The V end was cut by 3 bases, the J end by 4 bases, with 13 bases between.

The sample holds a few counts of this clonotype. CDR3: CASIPGQVNTGELFF. The CDR3 DNA reads TGTGCCAGCATCCCGGGACAGGTGAACACCGGGGAGCTGTTTTTT. J is TRBJ2-2 and V is TRBV28; 8 bases fit TRBD1. The V segment lost 7 bases and the J segment 1 base; nucleotides outside the gene matches: 5. The length of the CDR3 is 15 residues. The germline V gene has CDR1 MDHEN and CDR2 SYDVKM.

This clonotype was observed a handful of times. The CDR3 region has the DNA TGCAGTGCTAGAACCACCTATAATTCACCCCTCCACTTT. It is translated as CSARTTYNSPLHF. This chain uses TRBV20-1 with TRBJ1-6; no clear D gene. Trimming took 2 bases from V and 2 from J, leaving 4 bases between them. The germline gives CDR1 DFQATT, CDR2 SNEGSKA (reference sequence). This CDR3 contains 13 residues.

A few counts support this clonotype. This chain links TRBV3-1 with TRBJ2-7; 10 bases fit TRBD1. The CDR3 is 16 residues long. J gave up 7 bases and V 0 bases, and 9 bases lay outside the gene matches. Germline values: CDR1 LGHDT, CDR2 YNNKEL (reference sequence). CDR3 loop: CASSQDVGQGEWEQYF. In DNA, the CDR3 is TGTGCCAGCAGCCAAGATGTAGGACAGGGGGAGTGGGAGCAGTACTTC.